These T cell receptor beta chains were read from a single sample in a study of blood T cell repertoires in COVID-19. Libraries were prepared by immunoSEQ multiplex PCR; TCRdb keeps only in-frame clonotypes and omits some of them. The sample includes roughly 400,000 clones, roughly nine tenths of them seen just once. Sequencing input: PBMCs or T cells enriched from blood (not recorded which). The source of these receptors is a woman aged 35 to 49 who had been exposed to COVID-19. CDR3s include the opening cysteine and the closing phenylalanine or tryptophan. D genes are given only for firm matches. Not all rows give a size; the values are once, few, many and, for expanded clones, a class.

clone_size	d_call	j_call	v_call	cdr3_aa	cdr3_nt
.	.	TRBJ2-7	TRBV11-3	CASSLVGRGEQYF	TGTGCCAGCAGCTTAGTGGGCAGGGGCGAGCAGTACTTC
.	.	TRBJ1-1	TRBV21-1	CASTLGGVLRAFF	TGTGCCAGCACCCTTGGAGGGGTCCTGAGGGCTTTCTTT
once	TRBD1	TRBJ1-2	TRBV27	CASSSAGGIYGYTF	TGTGCCAGCAGTTCCGCAGGGGGGATTTATGGCTACACCTTC
.	.	TRBJ1-5	TRBV19	CASSLQGPVYNQPQHF	TGTGCCAGTAGTTTACAGGGACCGGTTTACAATCAGCCCCAGCATTTT
once	.	TRBJ1-2	TRBV27	CASSFPGGYGYTF	TGTGCCAGCAGTTTCCCCGGGGGGTATGGCTACACCTTC
.	TRBD2	TRBJ2-1	TRBV6-5	CASRGTSGANEQFF	TGTGCCAGCAGAGGGACTAGCGGGGCCAATGAGCAGTTCTTC
.	TRBD1	TRBJ1-1	TRBV3-1/TRBV3-2	CASSQWTGGRYTEAFF	TGTGCCAGCAGCCAATGGACAGGGGGCAGGTACACTGAAGCTTTCTTT
few	.	TRBJ1-5	TRBV12-3/TRBV12-4	CASSQGSRQPQHF	TGTGCCAGCAGCCAGGGTTCTCGCCAGCCCCAGCATTTT
.	TRBD1	TRBJ1-6	TRBV3-1/TRBV3-2	CASSSRDRRESPLHF	TGTGCCAGCAGCTCAAGGGACAGGCGGGAGTCACCCCTCCACTTT
.	TRBD2	TRBJ2-3	TRBV18	CASSPPLAGATDTQYF	TGTGCCAGCTCACCACCCCTAGCGGGAGCAACAGATACGCAGTATTTT
few	.	TRBJ1-2	TRBV12-3/TRBV12-4	CASSLPAEYGYTF	TGTGCCAGCAGTTTACCAGCGGAGTATGGCTACACCTTC
.	TRBD2	TRBJ2-2	TRBV13	CASSLELAGRTGELFF	TGTGCCAGCAGCTTAGAGCTAGCGGGAAGGACCGGGGAGCTGTTTTTT
.	TRBD1	TRBJ1-1	TRBV6-5	CASSPRGQNTEAFF	TGTGCCAGCAGCCCGAGGGGGCAGAACACTGAAGCTTTCTTT
.	.	TRBJ1-5	TRBV5-5	CASSLQEGNQPQHF	TGTGCCAGCAGCTTGCAGGAAGGCAATCAGCCCCAGCATTTT
.	TRBD1	TRBJ1-2	TRBV2	CASTWDRGFLNYGYTF	TGTGCCAGCACTTGGGACAGGGGGTTTTTAAACTATGGCTACACCTTC
.	.	TRBJ2-7	TRBV18	CASSPFREGEQYF	TGTGCCAGCTCACCATTCAGGGAAGGCGAGCAGTACTTC
.	TRBD1	TRBJ1-2	TRBV7-9	CASSLLSGTGSGTNYGYTF	TGTGCCAGCAGCTTGTTGTCCGGGACAGGGTCGGGAACTAACTATGGCTACACCTTC
once	TRBD1	TRBJ1-5	TRBV2	CASSAGTGLNQPQHF	TGTGCCAGCAGTGCAGGGACAGGACTTAATCAGCCCCAGCATTTT
.	TRBD2	TRBJ2-2	TRBV7-6	CASTRTSARTANTGELFF	TGTGCCAGCACCAGGACTAGCGCCCGAACCGCGAACACCGGGGAGCTGTTTTTT
.	TRBD1	TRBJ1-6	TRBV30	CAWGDRGNSPLHF	TGTGCCTGGGGGGACAGGGGCAATTCACCCCTCCACTTT
.	.	TRBJ1-2	TRBV11-2	CASSPRQDHYGYTF	TGTGCCAGCAGCCCTCGACAGGACCACTATGGCTACACCTTC
.	.	TRBJ1-1	TRBV11-2	CASSLVGGGDTEAFF	TGTGCCAGCAGCTTAGTAGGCGGAGGTGACACTGAAGCTTTCTTT